Shown below are 27 T cell receptor beta chains from a single sample sequenced in a study of blood T cell repertoires in COVID-19. Clones were read by immunoSEQ multiplex PCR, and TCRdb kept only the in-frame ones, dropping some. This table has about 310,000 clones, roughly 86% appearing once. Specimen: peripheral blood. The receptors were sampled from a woman between 50 and 59 years old who had recovered from COVID-19.

J is TRBJ2-7 and V is TRBV7-2; the D gene is possibly TRBD2 (6 bases). V lost 2 bases and J lost 7, with 18 bases in between. Germline loops: CDR1 SGHTA, CDR2 FQGNSA. CDR3 size: 15 residues. This CDR3 is CASSLNPGESWEQYF. CDR3 in DNA: TGTGCCAGCAGCTTAAACCCGGGAGAGTCGTGGGAGCAGTACTTC.

The chain links TRBV6-5 to TRBJ2-2; the match to TRBD1 covers 9 bases. CDR3 length: 16 residues. J was trimmed by 3 bases and V by 2 bases; bases with no gene match: 4. Germline V gene data show CDR1 as MNHEY and CDR2 as SVGAGI. The CDR3 DNA reads TGTGCCAGCAGTTACGCCGGGACAGGGCACACCGGGGAGCTGTTTTTT. Translated: CASSYAGTGHTGELFF.

The chain has TRBV4-3 and TRBJ2-7; 8 bases fit TRBD1. J lost 1 base, V lost 3 bases, and 2 bases had no gene match. This CDR3 spans 14 amino acids. CDR1 LGHNA and CDR2 YSLEER come from the germline V gene. The CDR3 DNA reads TGCGCCAGCAGCCAGAGACAGGGGTCCTACGAGCAGTACTTC. Protein product: CASSQRQGSYEQYF.

CDR3 sequence reads: CASSQMGQRNTEAFF. For the CDR3, the DNA is TGCGCCAGCAGCCAAATGGGACAGAGGAACACTGAAGCTTTCTTT. The chain couples TRBV4-1 to TRBJ1-1; 7 bases are shared with TRBD1. V lost 2 bases, J lost 1 base, and 4 bases stayed unmatched. The germline CDR1 and CDR2 sequences are MGHRA and YSYEKL. The CDR3 has 15 residues.

This clone was seen only a few times. This chain links TRBV7-2 with TRBJ1-1; 12 bases line up with TRBD1. J was trimmed by 2 bases and V by 5 bases; bases with no gene match: 6. Germline-derived CDR1 and CDR2 are SGHTA and FQGNSA. The CDR3 is 16 residues long. The CDR3 protein is CASSPRGTGGNTEAFF. CDR3 nucleotide sequence: TGTGCCAGCAGCCCGAGAGGGACAGGGGGCAACACTGAAGCTTTCTTT.

The chain uses TRBV10-3 and TRBJ1-5, with TRBD1 identical over 8 bases. V lost 2 bases to trimming and J lost 6 bases; unmatched junction nucleotides: 9. The CDR3 spans 16 residues. Germline V gives CDR1 ENHRY, CDR2 SYGVKD. CDR3 sequence: CAISEDRGSARQPQHF. The DNA for the CDR3 is TGTGCCATCAGTGAGGACAGGGGTTCGGCTCGTCAGCCCCAGCATTTT.

The CDR3 reads CASTTVMNTEAFF. Here the CDR3 DNA reads TGTGCCAGCACGACAGTTATGAACACTGAAGCTTTCTTT. The genes are TRBV28 and TRBJ1-1; D is possibly TRBD1 (5 bases). CDR1 is MDHEN, CDR2 SYDVKM, per germline. This CDR3 is built from 13 residues. The ends were cut back, 7 bases at V and 0 bases at J, with 9 bases in the middle.

J is TRBJ2-7 and V is TRBV6-6; 10 bases agree with TRBD2. The V gene's germline CDR1 is MNHNY and CDR2 SVGAGI (reference sequence). The CDR3 consists of 16 residues. V lost 2 bases to trimming and J lost 7 bases; unmatched junction nucleotides: 11. CDR3: CASSYSVLAGAGEQYF. The CDR3 DNA is TGTGCCAGCAGTTACAGTGTTCTAGCGGGGGCGGGGGAGCAGTACTTC.

This chain joins TRBV28 and TRBJ1-3, with D hard to call. Trimming pared 4 bases from V and 9 bases from J, leaving 13 bases between. CDR1 and CDR2 from the germline V gene are MDHEN and SYDVKM. The CDR3 length is 13 residues. The DNA for the CDR3 is TGTGCCAGCAGTTACCCGTCCGGAGGCACCATATATTTT. It specifies CASSYPSGGTIYF.

This clone was observed a handful of times. The CDR3 sequence is CASSLQGEVTEAFF. CDR3 coding DNA: TGTGCCAGCAGTCTCCAGGGGGAGGTCACTGAAGCTTTCTTT. J is TRBJ1-1 and V is TRBV6-6; 7 bases align to TRBD1. V shed 5 bases and J 4 bases; nucleotides not matched to a gene: 7. Germline CDR1 MNHNY, CDR2 SVGAGI (reference sequence). This CDR3 has 14 amino acids.

The CDR3 DNA reads TGTGCCTGGAGCTACCTACGGACAGGCCCTGGAAACACCATATATTTT. This encodes CAWSYLRTGPGNTIYF. The chain is built from TRBV30 and TRBJ1-3; TRBD1 matches at 7 bases. The CDR3 loop spans 16 amino acids. V trimming: 3 bases; J trimming: 2 bases; junction bases outside the gene matches: 10. Germline V lookup: CDR1 GTSNPN, CDR2 SVGIG (reference sequence).

This clone was seen a few times. This sequence joins TRBV6-6 and TRBJ1-5; D unresolved. The V end was cut by 6 bases, the J end by 1 base, with 13 bases between. The CDR3 consists of 15 residues. Germline assignment: CDR1 MNHNY and CDR2 SVGAGI (reference sequence). The CDR3 here is CASSPRARSNQPQHF. Here the CDR3 DNA reads TGTGCCAGCAGCCCACGAGCTCGGAGCAATCAGCCCCAGCATTTT.

V and J are TRBV4-1 and TRBJ2-7; possible D gene TRBD2, 6 bases. From germline, CDR1 is MGHRA and CDR2 YSYEKL. This CDR3 comprises 15 residues. Trimming left V 5 bases short and J 3 bases short, with 17 bases between. The chain's CDR3 is CASSDAGRGFYEQYF. CDR3 bases: TGCGCCAGCAGCGACGCGGGACGGGGGTTCTACGAGCAGTACTTC.

The chain carries TRBV14 and TRBJ2-7; 11 bases line up with TRBD1. The CDR3 contains 15 residues. The germline gives CDR1 SGHDN, CDR2 FVKESK. V trimming: 0 bases; J trimming: 7 bases; junction bases outside the gene matches: 5. This CDR3 reads CASSQEDRGHWEQYF. In DNA, the CDR3 is TGTGCCAGCAGCCAAGAGGACAGGGGGCATTGGGAGCAGTACTTC.

This clone was counted only a few times. The chain carries TRBV9 and TRBJ1-2; 11 positions match TRBD1. Germline assignment: CDR1 SGDLS and CDR2 YYNGEE. The CDR3 consists of 17 residues. The ends lost 0 bases at V and 6 bases at J; junction bases unmatched: 10. As DNA, the CDR3 is TGTGCCAGCAGCGTAGGCTTGCGGACAGGGGGCGGGGATGGCTACACCTTC. Protein sequence: CASSVGLRTGGGDGYTF.

The sample holds a few counts of this clone. This chain joins TRBV5-1 and TRBJ1-1; TRBD1 aligns across 7 bases. The CDR3 extends over 13 amino acids. Germline V gene lookup returns CDR1 SGHRS and CDR2 YFSETQ. The V gene end was trimmed by 1 base and the J gene end by 4 bases; junction bases not matched to a gene: 1. CDR3 amino acids: CASSLYRGTEAFF. CDR3 in DNA: TGCGCCAGCAGCTTGTACAGGGGCACTGAAGCTTTCTTT.

On this clone: The same CDR3 arises from other DNA sequences in this sample as well. J is TRBJ2-7 and V is TRBV5-1; 10 bases match TRBD2. Germline CDR1 reads SGHRS; CDR2 reads YFSETQ. CDR3 length: 14 residues. With V trimmed by 5 bases and J by 0 bases, 2 bases remained unmatched. The CDR3 nucleotides read TGCGCCAGCAGTTTAGCGGGAGGCTCCTACGAGCAGTACTTC. Residues: CASSLAGGSYEQYF.

J is TRBJ1-5 and V is TRBV2, with 7 bases lining up with TRBD1. The V gene's germline CDR1 is SNHLY and CDR2 FYNNEI. The CDR3 has 13 residues. V gave up 5 bases and J gave up 4 bases; unmatched junction bases: 2. In DNA form, the CDR3 reads TGTGCCAGCAGTCAGACAGGGAATCAGCCCCAGCATTTT. This gives the protein CASSQTGNQPQHF.

This clone was detected once. The V gene is TRBV18, the J gene TRBJ1-4, with 8 bases that match TRBD1. The germline V gene encodes CDR1 KGHSH and CDR2 LQKENI. With 5 bases clipped from V and 9 bases from J, the junction kept 11 bases outside the gene matches. The CDR3 is made up of 15 amino acids. The CDR3 here is CASSGPGTGGQKLFF. The DNA for the CDR3 is TGTGCCAGCTCAGGGCCGGGGACAGGCGGACAAAAACTGTTTTTT. The whole variable domain, filled in from reference TRBV18 and TRBJ1-4, reads NAGVMQNPRHLVRRRGQEARLRCSPMKGHSHVYWYRQLPEEGLKFMVYLQKENIIDESGMPKERFSAEFPKEGPSILRIQQVVRGDSAAYFCASSGPGTGGQKLFFGSGTQLSVL.

The chain has TRBV5-4 and TRBJ2-2; maybe TRBD1 (5 bases). Per the germline V gene, CDR1 is SGHNT and CDR2 is YYREEE (reference sequence). V lost 2 bases to trimming and J lost 7 bases, with 9 bases between them. This CDR3 spans 13 amino acids. In DNA form, the CDR3 reads TGTGCCAGCAGCTTAGGGGTCGGCGGGGAGCTGTTTTTT. Translating it yields CASSLGVGGELFF.

This clone was observed once. This chain joins TRBV5-6 and TRBJ1-2; D call uncertain. Trimming cost V 6 bases and J 9 bases, with 21 bases left between them. This CDR3 spans 14 amino acids. Looked up from germline, CDR1 is SGHDT and CDR2 is YYEEEE. The DNA of the CDR3 is TGTGCCAGCACCCCGGGAAGGCTCCTAAGTCGCTACACCTTC. Protein sequence: CASTPGRLLSRYTF.

The V gene is TRBV6-5, the J gene TRBJ2-7; D gene unclear. Trimming took off 6 bases at V and 0 bases at J, with 15 bases between the two ends. Germline V gene sequence: CDR1 MNHEY, CDR2 SVGAGI. CDR3 length: 15 residues. This chain's CDR3 is CASSETRESSYEQYF. The DNA for the CDR3 is TGTGCCAGCAGCGAGACTCGAGAGAGCTCCTACGAGCAGTACTTC.

This clone was counted once. The chain links TRBV28 to TRBJ2-1; the D gene is possibly TRBD2 (6 bases). V was clipped by 1 base and J by 9 bases, with 7 bases between them. Germline assignment: CDR1 MDHEN and CDR2 SYDVKM. This CDR3 comprises 12 residues. CDR3 region: CASSLSRGEQFF. In nucleotides, the CDR3 is TGTGCCAGCAGTTTATCGCGGGGTGAGCAGTTCTTC.

In DNA form, the CDR3 reads TGTGCCAGTAGGAGGATAGGGGAGGACTATGGCTACACCTTC. It translates to CASRRIGEDYGYTF. V gene TRBV19 combines with J gene TRBJ1-2; the D gene is possibly TRBD1 (5 bases). Trimming shortened V by 6 bases and J by 3 bases, and 14 bases separated the two germline ends. CDR1 LNHDA and CDR2 SQIVND come from the germline V gene (reference sequence). The CDR3 consists of 14 residues.

The gene calls are TRBV29-1 and TRBJ2-3; D is possibly TRBD2 (6 bases). The CDR3 is 15 residues long. Per the germline V gene, CDR1 is SQVTM and CDR2 is ANQGSEA. Trimming left V 4 bases short and J 2 bases short, with 16 bases between. This CDR3 is CSVVRGLIDTDTQYF. The CDR3 nucleotides read TGCAGCGTTGTCCGGGGACTGATTGACACAGATACGCAGTATTTT.

This chain joins TRBV30 and TRBJ1-1, with TRBD1 matching 10 bases. V lost 4 bases to trimming and J lost 7 bases; unmatched junction nucleotides: 6. There are 13 residues in the CDR3. Germline CDR1 GTSNPN, CDR2 SVGIG (reference sequence). This chain's CDR3 is CAWNLGTGVEAFF. CDR3 in DNA: TGTGCCTGGAATTTGGGGACAGGGGTTGAAGCTTTCTTT.

This chain links TRBV23-1 with TRBJ2-7, with D possibly matching TRBD1 (6 bases). TRBV23-1 is an ORF; its function is uncertain. The V gene lost 0 bases and the J gene lost 3 bases, with 9 bases spanning the gap. The CDR3 spans 14 residues. This CDR3 is CASSQSSRGYEQYF. In DNA, the CDR3 is TGCGCCAGCAGTCAATCGAGCAGGGGCTACGAGCAGTACTTC.